These T cell receptor beta chains were read from a single sample in a study of blood T cells in healthy people across ages. TCRdb re-derived calls from the 5' RACE reads in MiXCR, one entry per CDR3 protein. The sample consists of 800,000 to 950,000 distinct CDR3 sequences, 25% to 35% of them appearing once. The sample was also reused in another study, on T cells of mothers and their children.

Specimen: blood. The receptors were gathered from a woman in her 40s in good health. The CDR3 runs from the conserved cysteine through the conserved F or W. A D gene is named only where the DNA matches it firmly. The listing skips clone size in some rows; elsewhere it reads once, few, many or a size class.

>TRBJ2-1|many|TRBV20-1|TRBD2
CSARDHLAGAYNEQFF
TGCAGTGCTAGAGATCACCTAGCGGGGGCCTACAATGAGCAGTTCTTC
>TRBJ2-5|few|TRBV24-1|TRBD1
CATSDPRDSQETQYF
TGTGCCACCAGTGATCCAAGGGACAGCCAAGAGACCCAGTACTTC
>TRBJ1-2|once|TRBV5-5|TRBD1
CASSSNPGQGGGYTF
TGTGCCAGCAGCTCAAATCCGGGACAGGGGGGTGGCTACACCTTC
>TRBJ1-2|-|TRBV20-1|-
CSARDTPARYGYTF
TGCAGTGCTAGGGACACACCGGCCCGCTATGGCTACACCTTC
>TRBJ1-1|-|TRBV14|-
CASSHPPDTEAFF
TGTGCCAGCAGCCATCCCCCGGACACTGAAGCTTTCTTT
>TRBJ1-1|few|TRBV30|-
CAWKRNTEAFF
TGTGCCTGGAAGCGGAACACTGAAGCTTTCTTT
>TRBJ2-5|few|TRBV7-8|TRBD2
CASLKGLAVRNEQYF
TGTGCCAGCCTAAAGGGGCTAGCGGTTAGAAATGAGCAGTACTTC
>TRBJ1-3|few|TRBV7-3|TRBD1
CASSRTGDISGNTIYF
TGTGCCAGCAGCAGGACAGGGGACATCTCTGGAAACACCATATATTTT
>TRBJ2-7|many|TRBV5-1|-
CASSLEIGLNAYEQYF
TGCGCCAGCAGCTTGGAAATAGGACTGAACGCCTACGAGCAGTACTTC
>TRBJ2-5|-|TRBV5-1|-
CASSLVGGATGETQYF
TGCGCCAGCAGCTTGGTTGGGGGGGCGACGGGGGAGACCCAGTACTTC
>TRBJ1-2|many|TRBV20-1|-
CTGISYGYTF
TGCACTGGGATTTCCTATGGCTACACCTTC
>TRBJ2-5|-|TRBV20-1|TRBD2
CSARALQISGGPQETQYF
TGCAGTGCTAGAGCCCTACAAATTAGCGGGGGCCCTCAAGAGACCCAGTACTTC
>TRBJ2-5|-|TRBV12-3/TRBV12-4|TRBD2
CASSLGPSGRETQYF
TGTGCCAGCAGTTTAGGGCCTAGCGGGCGGGAGACCCAGTACTTC
>TRBJ1-2|-|TRBV3-1|-
CVSSQDLGSSYGYTF
TGTGTCAGCAGCCAAGATCTTGGGAGCTCCTATGGCTACACCTTC
>TRBJ2-2|-|TRBV29-1|TRBD1
CSGQGQGNTGELFF
TGCAGCGGTCAAGGACAGGGGAACACCGGGGAGCTGTTTTTT
>TRBJ2-7|-|TRBV5-1|-
CASSLGDSRYEQYF
TGCGCCAGCAGCTTGGGAGACAGTAGGTACGAGCAGTACTTC
>TRBJ2-7|many|TRBV10-3|-
CAISAWQGRYEQYF
TGTGCCATCAGTGCATGGCAGGGGAGGTACGAGCAGTACTTC
>TRBJ2-2|-|TRBV29-1|-
CSVDRGPGELFF
TGCAGCGTTGACAGGGGTCCCGGGGAGCTGTTTTTT
>TRBJ1-5|-|TRBV7-2|-
CASSSIQGRQPQHF
TGTGCCAGCAGCTCCATCCAGGGCCGGCAGCCCCAGCATTTT
>TRBJ2-1|many|TRBV7-2|-
CASSLSGTRWNEQFF
TGTGCCAGCAGCTTATCTGGGACCCGCTGGAATGAGCAGTTCTTC
>TRBJ2-3|-|TRBV7-2|-
CASRQGTLQDTQYF
TGTGCCAGCAGACAGGGTACGCTCCAAGATACGCAGTATTTT
>TRBJ2-5|many|TRBV28|-
CASSYDPDSYQETQYF
TGTGCCAGCAGTTACGACCCTGACAGTTACCAAGAGACCCAGTACTTC